Below are 14 T cell receptor beta chains sequenced from a single sample in a study of CD8+ T cells in alopecia areata. Following RNA extraction, reverse transcription yielded cDNA that acted as the sequencing template. Data came from immunoSEQ multiplex PCR; TCRdb stores just in-frame clones and leaves some out. The sample consists of fewer than 200,000 clones, around 64% of them appearing once. This material consisted of CD8+ T cells sorted from blood, taken at week 0. Receptors were obtained from a human donor with alopecia areata.

In this sample, this clone turned up a few times. In the same sample, other DNA sequences code for this CDR3. The chain has TRBV27 and TRBJ2-3; no firm D call. V was trimmed by 3 bases and J by 1 base, leaving 8 bases between them. Per germline, CDR1 MNHEY and CDR2 SMNVEV (reference sequence). This CDR3 spans 14 amino acids. The CDR3 spells CASSFGSGTDTQYF. The CDR3 nucleotides are TGTGCCAGCAGTTTTGGATCTGGCACAGATACGCAGTATTTT.

The chain has TRBV5-6 and TRBJ2-3, with 7 bases identical to TRBD1. The CDR3 has 15 residues. Germline V CDR1 and CDR2: SGHDT, YYEEEE. Trimming cost V 4 bases and J 0 bases; bases outside gene matches: 5. CDR3 residues: CASSPGTDSTDTQYF. The CDR3 DNA reads as TGTGCCAGCAGCCCGGGGACAGACAGCACAGATACGCAGTATTTT.

On this clone itself: The same CDR3 also results from other DNA sequences found in this sample. The rearrangement joins TRBV29-1 to TRBJ2-7; tentative D call: TRBD2 (7 bases). The CDR3 is 13 residues long. Trimming left V 3 bases short and J 1 base short, with 10 bases between. Germline loops: CDR1 SQVTM, CDR2 ANQGSEA. The chain's CDR3 is CSVEGGRSYEQYF. In nucleotides, the CDR3 is TGCAGCGTTGAGGGGGGGCGTTCCTACGAGCAGTACTTC.

The gene calls are TRBV29-1 and TRBJ2-1; 8 nucleotides match TRBD2. The CDR3 runs 14 residues. Germline V lookup: CDR1 SQVTM, CDR2 ANQGSEA. V gave up 4 bases and J gave up 7 bases; unmatched junction bases: 9. CDR3 nucleotide sequence: TGCAGCGTTGCAAGGCCCCGGGGGGGTAATGAGCAGTTCTTC. Its translation: CSVARPRGGNEQFF.

This sequence joins TRBV4-2 and TRBJ1-2; no firm D call. Trimming left V 3 bases short and J 3 bases short, with 14 bases between. Germline V lookup: CDR1 LGHNA, CDR2 YNFKEQ. CDR3 length equals 15 residues. CDR3 DNA sequence: TGTGCCAGCAGCCATGACGACGGAAGACACTATGGCTACACCTTC. The encoded protein is CASSHDDGRHYGYTF.

The rearrangement uses TRBV7-2 and TRBJ2-6; possible D gene TRBD2, 5 bases. CDR1 is SGHTA, CDR2 FQGNSA, per germline. The CDR3 contains 17 residues. V dropped 2 bases and J dropped 0 bases, with 11 bases sitting between them. The CDR3 coding sequence is TGTGCCAGCAGCTTATGGGTTGGGAGCTCTGGGGCCAACGTCCTGACTTTC. Its translation is CASSLWVGSSGANVLTF.

The V call is TRBV15, the J call TRBJ2-3; D might be TRBD1 or TRBD2, each matching 5 bases. V lost 5 bases and J 4 bases, leaving 22 bases between the germline ends. The CDR3 runs to 17 residues. CDR1 is LNHNV, CDR2 YYDKDF, per germline (reference sequence). As DNA, the CDR3 is TGTGCCACCAGCTCCAACCTCGGGACCTTTGGGTCAGATACGCAGTATTTT. Its translation: CATSSNLGTFGSDTQYF.

The chain combines TRBV4-1 with TRBJ1-2; D remains ambiguous. CDR1 and CDR2 from the germline V gene are MGHRA and YSYEKL. Trimming shortened V by 0 bases and J by 8 bases, and 7 bases separated the two germline ends. CDR3 length: 12 residues. CDR3 loop: CASSQDRAGYTF. The CDR3 nucleotides read TGCGCCAGCAGCCAAGACCGGGCGGGCTACACCTTC.

This chain uses TRBV7-9 with TRBJ2-3, with D possibly being TRBD1 (5 bases). Germline assignment: CDR1 SEHNR and CDR2 FQNEAQ (reference sequence). This CDR3 region has 15 residues. Trimming cost V 8 bases and J 0 bases, with 15 bases left between them. The CDR3 DNA follows: TGTGCCAGCCGCGCCCTACAGGCTAGCACAGATACGCAGTATTTT. It is translated as CASRALQASTDTQYF.

This clone came up once. This chain joins TRBV7-9 and TRBJ2-3; D is uncertain. Looked up from germline, CDR1 is SEHNR and CDR2 is FQNEAQ (reference sequence). The CDR3 is 12 amino acids. V was cut by 8 bases and J by 2 bases, with 8 bases left in between. The CDR3 DNA sequence: TGTGCCAGCCTCGGGTACACAGATACGCAGTATTTT. Protein sequence: CASLGYTDTQYF. Based on the CDR3 plus reference TRBV7-9 and TRBJ2-3, the full variable domain is DTGVSQNPRHKITKRGQNVTFRCDPISEHNRLYWYRQTLGQGPEFLTYFQNEAQLEKSRLLSDRFSAERPKGSFSTLEIQRTEQGDSAMYLCASLGYTDTQYFGPGTRLTVL.

This chain connects TRBV7-9 to TRBJ2-3; D is unresolved. CDR3 length: 12 residues. Trimming shortened V by 5 bases and J by 6 bases, and 9 bases separated the two germline ends. Germline-derived CDR1 and CDR2 are SEHNR and FQNEAQ (reference sequence). CDR3 region: CASSPPADTQYF. In nucleotides, the CDR3 is TGTGCCAGCAGCCCGCCCGCGGATACGCAGTATTTT.

The V and J genes are TRBV27 and TRBJ2-7; D is uncertain. From germline, CDR1 is MNHEY and CDR2 SMNVEV (reference sequence). V dropped 4 bases and J dropped 0 bases, with 7 bases sitting between them. The CDR3 is 13 residues long. The CDR3 loop is CASSWSDSYEQYF. The CDR3 nucleotides are TGTGCCAGCAGTTGGTCCGACTCCTACGAGCAGTACTTC.

The CDR3 region has the DNA TGTGCCAGCAGTTCTCTAGCGGGGCTCAACGAGCAGTACTTC. It translates to CASSSLAGLNEQYF. The chain links TRBV27 to TRBJ2-7, with 9 bases lining up with TRBD2. After removal of 4 bases from V and 5 bases from J, the junction contained 6 bases not matched to a gene. CDR3 length: 14 residues. CDR1 MNHEY and CDR2 SMNVEV come from the germline V gene (reference sequence).

This clone is judged medium-sized. The chain links TRBV19 to TRBJ1-6; D remains ambiguous. The CDR3 runs 13 residues. Trimming shortened V by 6 bases and J by 6 bases, and 9 bases separated the two germline ends. Germline CDR1 and CDR2: LNHDA and SQIVND (reference sequence). CDR3 amino acids: CASRRAINSPLHF. CDR3 nucleotides: TGTGCCAGTAGGAGAGCTATTAATTCACCCCTCCACTTT. The whole variable domain, filled in from reference TRBV19 and TRBJ1-6, reads DGGITQSPKYLFRKEGQNVTLSCEQNLNHDAMYWYRQDPGQGLRLIYYSQIVNDFQKGDIAEGYSVSREKKESFPLTVTSAQKNPTAFYLCASRRAINSPLHFGNGTRLTVT.